The T cell receptor beta chain under discussion was sequenced for a study of T-cell memory formation after mild COVID-19. The CDR3 is made up of 14 amino acids. V was cut by 1 base and J by 3 bases, with 11 bases left in between. CDR1 SGHRS and CDR2 YFSETQ come from the germline V gene. Constant-segment primers were used for 5'RACE, and the resulting TCR alpha and TCR beta cDNA libraries carried sample barcodes and UMIs. TCRdb itself ran the 5' RACE reads through MiXCR, one entry per CDR3 protein. Of about 560,000 distinct CDR3 sequences in the sample, around 15% are singletons; the top ten hold roughly 8%.

The J gene is TRBJ2-7, the V gene TRBV5-1; D is unclear. Source material: PBMCs or a T cell subset sorted from them (not recorded which). The TCR was taken from an adult woman who had mild COVID-19 (a few samples of this study predate the infection). Cell type and time point are not known. The CDR3 region is CASSLTAEVYEQYF. CDR3 in DNA: TGCGCCAGCAGCTTGACAGCTGAGGTCTACGAGCAGTACTTC.